Each of the 10 T cell receptor beta chains below was sequenced from the same sample in a study of response to subunit inactivated influenza vaccine listed by TCRdb under 2018. Library preparation was by RT-PCR. The reads were generated on an Illumina HiSeq 2500. TCRdb trimmed the raw reads at Q25, called clones with MiXCR and kept productive beta chains. Here each entry gathers all rows of one CDR3 protein and keeps the most common genes and DNA. The sample records just under 550,000 distinct CDR3 sequences, approximately 24% of which are singletons. About 2.8% of the sample comes from the top ten. Another study also made use of these data, one on T cells expressing NK-cell markers. As the second paper documents: TCR beta cDNA libraries were made by 5'RACE template switching that added a universal primer site and unique molecular identifiers.

Material: CD4+ T cells sorted from PBMCs, obtained 12 days after vaccination. These receptors came from a middle-aged man who received an inactivated influenza vaccine. Donor details come from another sample of the same person, matched by shared clones.

The rearrangement uses TRBV6-1 and TRBJ2-7; a weak D match, TRBD1 (5 bases). V lost 6 bases, J lost 2 bases, and 17 bases lay in between. CDR1 is MNHNS and CDR2 is SASEGT in the germline V gene. The CDR3 spans 15 residues. DNA for the CDR3: TGTGCCAGCAGGCCCTCCGGAGACAGCACCTACGAGCAGTACTTC. It translates to CASRPSGDSTYEQYF.

This clonotype was seen more than once but under ten times. The chain couples TRBV20-1 to TRBJ1-4; 8 bases match TRBD1. Trimming took 2 bases from V and 4 from J; bases not matched to a gene: 3. CDR1 DFQATT and CDR2 SNEGSKA come from the germline V gene (reference sequence). CDR3 size: 14 residues. CDR3 bases: TGCAGTGCTAGAAGGACAGGGTTTAATGAAAAACTGTTTTTT. As protein: CSARRTGFNEKLFF.

J is TRBJ2-1 and V is TRBV12-3 or TRBV12-4; 10 bases align to TRBD2. This CDR3 spans 18 amino acids. Unmatched junction bases numbered 19, after V lost 6 bases and J lost 8 bases. CDR3 loop: CASSQIAGGTTKTHEQFF. CDR3 nucleotide sequence: TGTGCCAGCAGCCAGATAGCGGGGGGTACAACCAAGACACATGAGCAGTTCTTC.

This clonotype was observed a handful of times. The rearrangement links TRBV20-1 to TRBJ2-1; the D is unclear. The V gene's germline CDR1 is DFQATT and CDR2 SNEGSKA (reference sequence). This CDR3 region has 12 residues. V lost 6 bases to trimming and J lost 7 bases, with 13 bases between them. The CDR3 protein is CSAPVRLNEQFF. The CDR3 nucleotides read TGCAGTGCCCCGGTGAGGTTAAATGAGCAGTTCTTC.

V usage is TRBV10-3 and J usage is TRBJ2-6, with D possibly being TRBD1 or TRBD2 (5 bases each). The CDR3 consists of 17 residues. The germline CDR1 and CDR2 sequences are ENHRY and SYGVKD. Trimming stripped 10 bases from V and 1 base from J, with 20 bases between. The CDR3 DNA sequence: TGTGCCAACTCCAGGGACCTTGGTAGTTCTGGGGCCAACGTCCTGACTTTC. This sequence encodes CANSRDLGSSGANVLTF.

There are a few counts of this clonotype. The V and J genes are TRBV5-5 and TRBJ2-7; D unresolved. The V end lost 0 bases, the J end lost 3 bases, and 7 bases lay between the germline ends. The CDR3 sequence is 13 residues long. Germline V gene data show CDR1 as SGHKS and CDR2 as YYEKEE (reference sequence). The CDR3 reads CASSLDSFYEQYF. The CDR3 bases are TGTGCCAGCAGCTTGGACAGTTTCTACGAGCAGTACTTC.

This clonotype appeared a few times. This chain links TRBV20-1 with TRBJ2-3; 9 nucleotides match TRBD1. Germline V gives CDR1 DFQATT, CDR2 SNEGSKA (reference sequence). The trim removed 4 bases at V and 4 bases at J, leaving 6 bases unmatched. The CDR3 spans 14 residues. The CDR3 region has the DNA TGCAGTGCTATGGGGACAGGGAATCCAGATACGCAGTATTTT. This gives the protein CSAMGTGNPDTQYF.

The chain carries TRBV6-5 and TRBJ1-6; D might be TRBD1 (6 bases). V shed 6 bases and J shed 10 bases, with 16 bases lying between them. Germline CDR1 and CDR2: MNHEY and SVGAGI. The CDR3 is 14 amino acids. The CDR3: CASSSSRGGSPLHF. The CDR3 DNA is TGTGCCAGCAGCTCCTCCAGGGGAGGGTCACCCCTCCACTTT.

The rearrangement joins TRBV12-3 or TRBV12-4 to TRBJ1-5, with TRBD1 matching over 9 bases. V trimming: 6 bases; J trimming: 6 bases; junction bases outside the gene matches: 6. This CDR3 spans 14 amino acids. This CDR3 reads CASSPTGGPQPQHF. DNA for the CDR3: TGTGCCAGCAGCCCGACAGGGGGGCCTCAGCCCCAGCATTTT.

The genes are TRBV7-8 and TRBJ1-1, with 7 bases identical to TRBD1. The V gene's germline CDR1 is SGHVS and CDR2 FQNEAQ. V dropped 5 bases and J dropped 4; count of bases not matched to a gene: 10. The CDR3 is 15 amino acids. In nucleotides, the CDR3 is TGTGCCAGCAGCCCGGTGACAGGGATGGGCACTGAAGCTTTCTTT. This translates into CASSPVTGMGTEAFF.